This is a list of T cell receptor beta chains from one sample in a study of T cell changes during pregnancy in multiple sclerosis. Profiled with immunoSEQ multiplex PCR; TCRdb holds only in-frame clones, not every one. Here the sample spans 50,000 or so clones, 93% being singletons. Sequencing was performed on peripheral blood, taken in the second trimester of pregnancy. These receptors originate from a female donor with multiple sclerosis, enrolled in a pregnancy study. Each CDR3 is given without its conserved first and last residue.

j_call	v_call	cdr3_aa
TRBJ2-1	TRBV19	ASSLTGGNEQF
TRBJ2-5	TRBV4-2	ASSQDDNSGWTQY
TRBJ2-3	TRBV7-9	ASSLLLLSTDTQY
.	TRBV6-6	ASSYSKGLGSNEQY
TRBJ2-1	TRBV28	ASSYTIAGNEQF
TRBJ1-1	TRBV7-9	ASSLGQGLEAF
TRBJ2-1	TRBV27	ASNYLAGSSNEQF
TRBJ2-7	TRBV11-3	ASTAVGTGRPYEQY
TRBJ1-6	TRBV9	ASSVGISTSRNNSPLH
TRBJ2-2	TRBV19	ASTGLAGNTGELF
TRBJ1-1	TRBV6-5	ASSKTGGGTEAF